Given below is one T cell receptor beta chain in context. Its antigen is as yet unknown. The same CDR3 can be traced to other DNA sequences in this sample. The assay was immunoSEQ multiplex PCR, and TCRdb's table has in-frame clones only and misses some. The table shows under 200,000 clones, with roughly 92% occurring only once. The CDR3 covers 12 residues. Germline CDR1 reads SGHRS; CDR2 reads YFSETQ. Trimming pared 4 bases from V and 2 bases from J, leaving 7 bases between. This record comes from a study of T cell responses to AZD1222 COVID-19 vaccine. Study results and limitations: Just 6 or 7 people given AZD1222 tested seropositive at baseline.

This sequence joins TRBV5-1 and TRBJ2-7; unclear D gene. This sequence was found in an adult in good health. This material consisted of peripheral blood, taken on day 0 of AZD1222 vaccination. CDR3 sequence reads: CASSADTYEQYF. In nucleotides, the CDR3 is TGCGCCAGCAGCGCTGACACCTACGAGCAGTACTTC.